This T cell receptor (beta chain) was retrieved from a study of STAT3 mutations in large granular lymphocyte leukemia. Findings of the study overall: Every T-cell large granular lymphocyte leukemia patient had at least one immunodominant TCR beta clonotype. After therapy, about 30% of the 18 patients switched clonotypes, all new clones STAT3 wild type.

Method: immunoSEQ multiplex PCR; TCRdb's copy keeps in-frame clones and lacks some. The sample comprises roughly 38,000 clones, nearly 90% of which are singletons, and over 0.4% rests with the top ten. Turning to this clone: What it binds is not known.

CDR3 length: 15 amino acids. CDR1 and CDR2 from the germline V gene are MNHEY and SMNVEV (reference sequence). Germline trimming cut 2 bases from V and 8 bases from J; bases unmatched to any gene: 7. This chain uses TRBV27 with TRBJ1-4; 8 bases line up with TRBD1. The material sequenced was PBMCs. The source of this sequence is a human donor with T large granular lymphocyte leukemia. Some clones in this sample may be carry-over from other donors' samples. This CDR3 is CASSLDPGGIEKLFF. The CDR3 region has the DNA TGTGCCAGCAGTTTAGACCCAGGGGGCATCGAAAAACTGTTTTTT.